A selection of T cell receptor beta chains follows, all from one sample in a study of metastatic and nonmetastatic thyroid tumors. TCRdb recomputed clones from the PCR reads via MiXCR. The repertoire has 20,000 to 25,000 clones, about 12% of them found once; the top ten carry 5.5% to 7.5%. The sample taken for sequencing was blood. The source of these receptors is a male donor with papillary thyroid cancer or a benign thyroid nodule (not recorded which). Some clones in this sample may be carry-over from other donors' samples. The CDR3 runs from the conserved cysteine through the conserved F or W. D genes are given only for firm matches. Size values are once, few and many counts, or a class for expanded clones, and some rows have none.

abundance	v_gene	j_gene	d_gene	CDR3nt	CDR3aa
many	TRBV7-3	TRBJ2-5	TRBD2	TGTGCCAGCAGCTCTCTAGCGGGAGGATCGGAGACCCAGTACTTC	CASSSLAGGSETQYF
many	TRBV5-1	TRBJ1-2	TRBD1	TGCGCCAGCAGCCCACGGACAGGGGAAGGCTACACCTTC	CASSPRTGEGYTF
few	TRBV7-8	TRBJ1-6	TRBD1	TGTGCCAGCAGCAGTACGACAGGGGGCCATTCACCCCTCCACTTT	CASSSTTGGHSPLHF
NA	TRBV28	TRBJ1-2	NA	TGTGCCAGCAGTTTCCTGCAGGTCCATGGCTACACCTTC	CASSFLQVHGYTF
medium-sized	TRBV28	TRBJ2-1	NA	TGTGCCAGCAGTTTGTATACGGGTGAGCAGTTCTTC	CASSLYTGEQFF
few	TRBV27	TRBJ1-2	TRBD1	TGTGCCAGCACCCCTGCGGGACAGGGCAACTATGGCTACACCTTC	CASTPAGQGNYGYTF
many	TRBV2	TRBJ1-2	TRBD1	TGTGCCAGCAGCGTTACAGGGGGAGTAATCTATGGCTACACCTTC	CASSVTGGVIYGYTF
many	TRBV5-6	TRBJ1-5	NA	TGTGCCAGCAGCTTGGGGGGAAGTATGGCCCAGCATTTT	CASSLGGSMAQHF
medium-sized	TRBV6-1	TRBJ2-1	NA	TGTGCCAGCACTTCGACAGATTCCTACAATGAGCAGTTCTTC	CASTSTDSYNEQFF
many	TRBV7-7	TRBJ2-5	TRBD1	TGTGCTAGCAGCCCACCTCCGGGACAGGGGCGGGAGACCCAGTACTTC	CASSPPPGQGRETQYF
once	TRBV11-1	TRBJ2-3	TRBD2	TGTGCCAGCAGCCCGGACGGAGCGGGAGTCACAGATACGCAGTATTTT	CASSPDGAGVTDTQYF
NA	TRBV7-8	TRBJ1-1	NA	TGTGCCAGCAGCTTAGAAATGGGAGGCTCAAACACTGAAGCTTTCTTT	CASSLEMGGSNTEAFF
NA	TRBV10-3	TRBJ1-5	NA	TGTGCCAAAAGGACGGCTGTTGATCAGCCCCAGCATTTT	CAKRTAVDQPQHF
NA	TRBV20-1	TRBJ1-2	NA	TGCAGTGCTAGAGATCGGGGCTGGGATGGCTACACCTTC	CSARDRGWDGYTF
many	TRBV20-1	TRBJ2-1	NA	TGCAGTGCTAGAGATTCAGGCAAGGTAAATGAGCAGTTCTTC	CSARDSGKVNEQFF
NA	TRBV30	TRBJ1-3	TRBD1	TGTGCCTGGAGTGTACAGGGGGCGAGAGGAAACACCATATATTTT	CAWSVQGARGNTIYF
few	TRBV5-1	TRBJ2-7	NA	TGCGCCAGCAGCTTGCACCCCTCCTACGAGCAGTACTTC	CASSLHPSYEQYF
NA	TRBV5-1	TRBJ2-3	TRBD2	TGCGCCAGCAGCTTGAGGACGGGAGGGTCAGATACGCAGTATTTT	CASSLRTGGSDTQYF
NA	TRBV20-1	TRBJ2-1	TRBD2	TGCAGTGCTAAAAGCGGGACCCACAATGAGCAGTTCTTC	CSAKSGTHNEQFF
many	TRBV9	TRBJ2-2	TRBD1	TGTGCCAGCAGCGCAGACAGGGGGAGGTTAGGCGGGGAGCTGTTTTTT	CASSADRGRLGGELFF
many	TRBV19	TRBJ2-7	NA	TGTGCCAGTAGTCCGAAAGCCGGGCTCTACTCCTACGAGCAGTACTTC	CASSPKAGLYSYEQYF
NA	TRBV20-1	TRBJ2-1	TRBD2	TGCAGTGCTAGGGACAATAGCGGGATTTACTACAATGAGCAGTTCTTC	CSARDNSGIYYNEQFF
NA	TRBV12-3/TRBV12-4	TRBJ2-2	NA	TGTGCCTCCCAAGGGCGGGATTGGGCCGGGGAGCTGTTTTTT	CASQGRDWAGELFF
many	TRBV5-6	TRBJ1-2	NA	TGTGCCAGCAGCTTGATGGGGTATTCTGGCTACACCTTC	CASSLMGYSGYTF
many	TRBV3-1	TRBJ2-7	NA	TGTGCCAGCAGCCAAGGTGTAATGAGGTCCTACGAGCAGTACTTC	CASSQGVMRSYEQYF
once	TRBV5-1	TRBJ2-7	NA	TGCGCCAGCAGCTTGAGTGGGGTCCTTTCCTACGAGCAGTACTTC	CASSLSGVLSYEQYF
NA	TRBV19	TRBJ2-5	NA	TGTGCCAGTAGTATGACGGCGGCAAGAACCCAGTACTTC	CASSMTAARTQYF